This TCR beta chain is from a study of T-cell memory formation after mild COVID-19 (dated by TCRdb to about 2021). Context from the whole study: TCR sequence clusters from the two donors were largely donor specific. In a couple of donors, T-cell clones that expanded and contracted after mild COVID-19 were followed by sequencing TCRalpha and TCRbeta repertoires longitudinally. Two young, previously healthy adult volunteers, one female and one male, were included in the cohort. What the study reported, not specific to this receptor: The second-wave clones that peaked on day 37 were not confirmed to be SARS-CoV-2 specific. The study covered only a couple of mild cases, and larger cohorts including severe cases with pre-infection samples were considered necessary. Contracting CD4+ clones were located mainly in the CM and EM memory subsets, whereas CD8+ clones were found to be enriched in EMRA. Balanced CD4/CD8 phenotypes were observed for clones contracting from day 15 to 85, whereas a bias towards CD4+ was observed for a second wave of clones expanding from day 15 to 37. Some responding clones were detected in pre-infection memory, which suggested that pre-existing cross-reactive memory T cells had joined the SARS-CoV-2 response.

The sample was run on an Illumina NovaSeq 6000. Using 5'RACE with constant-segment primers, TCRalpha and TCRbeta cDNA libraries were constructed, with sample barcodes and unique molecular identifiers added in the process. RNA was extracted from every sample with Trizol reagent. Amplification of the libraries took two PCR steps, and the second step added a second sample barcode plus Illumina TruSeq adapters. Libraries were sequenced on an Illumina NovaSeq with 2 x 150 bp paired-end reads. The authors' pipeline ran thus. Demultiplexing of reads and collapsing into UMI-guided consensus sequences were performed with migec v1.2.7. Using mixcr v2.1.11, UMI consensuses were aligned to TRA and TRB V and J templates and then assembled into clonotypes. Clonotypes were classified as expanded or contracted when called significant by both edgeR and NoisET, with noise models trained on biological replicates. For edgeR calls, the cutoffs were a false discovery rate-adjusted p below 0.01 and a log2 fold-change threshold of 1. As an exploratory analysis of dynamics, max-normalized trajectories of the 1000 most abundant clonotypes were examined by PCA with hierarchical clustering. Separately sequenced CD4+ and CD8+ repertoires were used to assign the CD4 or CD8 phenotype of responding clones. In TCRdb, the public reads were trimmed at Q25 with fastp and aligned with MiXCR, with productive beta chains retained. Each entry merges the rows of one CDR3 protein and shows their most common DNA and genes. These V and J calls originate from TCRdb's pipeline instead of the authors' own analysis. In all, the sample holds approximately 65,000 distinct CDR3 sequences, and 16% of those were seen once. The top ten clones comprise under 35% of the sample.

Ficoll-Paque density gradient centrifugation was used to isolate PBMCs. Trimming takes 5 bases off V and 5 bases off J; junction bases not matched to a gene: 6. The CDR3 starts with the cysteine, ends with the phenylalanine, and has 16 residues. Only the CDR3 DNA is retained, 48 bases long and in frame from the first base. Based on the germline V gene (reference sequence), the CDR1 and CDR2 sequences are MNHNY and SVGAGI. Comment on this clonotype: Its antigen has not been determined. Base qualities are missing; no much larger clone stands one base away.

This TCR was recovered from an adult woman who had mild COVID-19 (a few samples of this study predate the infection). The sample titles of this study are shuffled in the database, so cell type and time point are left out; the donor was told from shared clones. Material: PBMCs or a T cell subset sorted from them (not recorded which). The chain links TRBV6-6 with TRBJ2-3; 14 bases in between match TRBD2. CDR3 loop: CASSPGLAGAIDTQYF. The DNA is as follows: TGTGCCAGCAGTCCGGGACTAGCGGGGGCCATAGATACGCAGTATTTT.